This entry lists 13 T cell receptor beta chains sequenced from one sample in a study of blood T cells in healthy people across ages. The second PCR ran roughly 7 to 11 cycles with a sample-barcoded 5' primer and J-beta primers. TCRdb itself ran the 5' RACE reads through MiXCR, one entry per CDR3 protein. The sample yields around 2 million distinct CDR3 sequences, about two fifths seen once. Sequencing was performed on blood. These receptors all come from a human donor in good health.

This clonotype was observed a handful of times. As DNA, the CDR3 is TGTGCCAGCAGCCATAAGGATTATGGCTACACCTTC. This sequence encodes CASSHKDYGYTF. The chain joins TRBV14 to TRBJ1-2; D not certain. Per the germline V gene, CDR1 is SGHDN and CDR2 is FVKESK. The CDR3 totals 12 residues. V was pared by 3 bases and J by 5 bases, with 7 bases between.

This clonotype has only a few counts. The J gene is TRBJ2-5, the V gene TRBV28, with D perhaps being TRBD1 or TRBD2 (5 bases each). CDR1 and CDR2 from the germline V gene are MDHEN and SYDVKM. Trimming removed 8 bases from V and 3 bases from J, with 13 bases in between. The CDR3 loop spans 13 amino acids. The CDR3 loop is CASGAGTKETQYF. The CDR3 DNA reads TGTGCCAGCGGTGCAGGGACGAAAGAGACCCAGTACTTC.

This rearrangement joins TRBV12-3 or TRBV12-4 to TRBJ2-5; 9 bases are a match to TRBD2. This CDR3 region has 15 residues. V trimming: 6 bases; J trimming: 2 bases; junction bases outside the gene matches: 7. The CDR3 coding sequence is TGTGCCAGCAGCACCGGGACTAGCTCACAAGAGACCCAGTACTTC. As protein: CASSTGTSSQETQYF.

This clonotype was counted between two and nine times. The chain is built from TRBV28 and TRBJ2-7, with a tentative D call TRBD2 (6 bases). Germline CDR1 and CDR2: MDHEN and SYDVKM. V lost 8 bases and J lost 3, with 17 bases in between. The CDR3 length is 14 residues. DNA of the CDR3: TGTGCCAGCGGAGGGCAGGTGTCATACTACGAGCAGTACTTC. Residues: CASGGQVSYYEQYF.

The rearrangement uses TRBV5-1 and TRBJ2-3; D is undetermined. Germline values: CDR1 SGHRS, CDR2 YFSETQ. CDR3 length: 15 amino acids. Trimming shortened V by 1 base and J by 2 bases, and 11 bases separated the two germline ends. The CDR3 DNA sequence: TGCGCCAGCAGCTTGACTTCGGAGTACACAGATACGCAGTATTTT. Translating gives CASSLTSEYTDTQYF.

This clonotype has a handful of counts. The chain combines TRBV10-3 with TRBJ2-3; D not certain. CDR3 length equals 13 residues. V was cut by 3 bases and J by 6 bases, with 10 bases left in between. Germline-derived CDR1 and CDR2 are ENHRY and SYGVKD. The CDR3 spells CAISEGYSDTQYF. The DNA for the CDR3 is TGTGCCATCAGTGAAGGCTATTCGGATACGCAGTATTTT.

The table lists this clonotype with a few counts. The rearrangement uses TRBV10-3 and TRBJ1-5, with 10 nucleotides matching TRBD1. This CDR3 is built from 15 residues. Germline assignment: CDR1 ENHRY and CDR2 SYGVKD. J gave up 4 bases and V 2 bases, and 2 bases lay outside the gene matches. The CDR3: CAISERGQGNQPQHF. For the CDR3, the DNA is TGTGCCATCAGTGAGAGGGGACAGGGGAATCAGCCCCAGCATTTT.

The chain recombines TRBV9 with TRBJ2-4, with D uncertain. Germline loops: CDR1 SGDLS, CDR2 YYNGEE. The CDR3 loop spans 16 amino acids. V lost 7 bases and J 0 bases, leaving 17 bases between the germline ends. The DNA for the CDR3 is TGTGCCAGCCTCCCGCGTAGTTTACTAGCCAAAAACATTCAGTACTTC. This gives the protein CASLPRSLLAKNIQYF.

This clonotype was observed a handful of times. The chain uses TRBV29-1 and TRBJ1-2; D remains ambiguous. Between the trimmed V and J ends, which lost 6 bases and 4 bases, there was a span of 12 bases. Germline assignment: CDR1 SQVTM and CDR2 ANQGSEA. This CDR3 spans 12 amino acids. CDR3 amino acids: CSVRPQSYGYTF. The CDR3, as DNA: TGCAGCGTGCGGCCGCAATCCTATGGCTACACCTTC.

This clonotype was counted a few times. The V and J genes are TRBV20-1 and TRBJ2-1; TRBD2 matches at 9 bases. Germline lookup yields CDR1 DFQATT and CDR2 SNEGSKA (reference sequence). There are 15 residues in the CDR3. V was pared by 6 bases and J by 9 bases, with 15 bases of the junction left unmatched. CDR3 residues: CSASDGLASTGEQFF. In nucleotides, the CDR3 is TGCAGTGCCTCCGACGGACTAGCGAGCACGGGTGAGCAGTTCTTC.

This clonotype has more than one count but fewer than ten. The rearrangement joins TRBV6-1 to TRBJ2-4; unclear D gene. The DNA end is a closer match to TRBJ2-7, so the J assignment may be wrong. The V gene's germline CDR1 is MNHNS and CDR2 SASEGT. The CDR3 length is 12 residues. The CDR3 spells CASSVVENEQYF. CDR3 coding DNA: TGTGCCAGCAGTGTCGTCGAGAACGAGCAGTACTTC.

CDR3 amino acids: CASSQHRREQFF. The CDR3 bases are TGTGCCAGCAGCCAACATCGTCGTGAGCAGTTCTTC. The chain employs TRBV3-1 and TRBJ2-1, with no clear D. The CDR3 spans 12 residues. Trimming took 2 bases from V and 9 from J, leaving 8 bases between them. Germline V gene sequence: CDR1 LGHDT, CDR2 YNNKEL (reference sequence).

Here the CDR3 reads CASRDPVYEQYF. The CDR3 DNA follows: TGTGCCAGCCGGGACCCCGTGTACGAGCAGTACTTC. V is TRBV6-2 or TRBV6-3 and J is TRBJ2-7; either TRBD1 or TRBD2 may fit D (5 bases each). This CDR3 has 12 residues. Germline CDR1 reads MNHEY; CDR2 reads SVGEGT. Trimming pared 8 bases from V and 4 bases from J, leaving 12 bases between.